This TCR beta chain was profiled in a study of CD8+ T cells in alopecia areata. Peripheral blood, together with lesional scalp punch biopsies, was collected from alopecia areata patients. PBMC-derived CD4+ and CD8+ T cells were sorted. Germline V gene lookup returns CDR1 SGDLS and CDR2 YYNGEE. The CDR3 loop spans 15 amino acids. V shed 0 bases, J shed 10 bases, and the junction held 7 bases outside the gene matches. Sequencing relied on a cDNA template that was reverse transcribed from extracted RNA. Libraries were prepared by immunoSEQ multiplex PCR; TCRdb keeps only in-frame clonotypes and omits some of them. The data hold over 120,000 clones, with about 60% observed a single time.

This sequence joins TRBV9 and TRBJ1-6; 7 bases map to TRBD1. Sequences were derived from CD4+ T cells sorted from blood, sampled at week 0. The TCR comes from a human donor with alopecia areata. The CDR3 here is CASSVGAGGESPLHF. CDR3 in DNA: TGTGCCAGCAGCGTAGGTGCAGGGGGGGAATCACCCCTCCACTTT.